Below, 10 T cell receptor beta chains from the same sample are listed, as sequenced in a study of T-cell reconstitution after alpha-beta-depleted transplantation in children. During its preparation, the TCRbeta library received unique molecular identifiers. TCRdb itself ran the PCR reads through MiXCR, one entry per CDR3 protein. The sample consists of 200,000 to 250,000 distinct CDR3 sequences, approximately 10% of them appearing once. The material sequenced was PBMCs, taken before TCRalphabeta/CD19-depleted stem cell transplant. These receptors all stem from a child less than two years old with acute myeloid leukemia, due to receive a stem cell transplant.

This clonotype was detected many times. The chain is built from TRBV5-4 and TRBJ1-2; TRBD1 matches at 8 bases. The CDR3 has 14 amino acids. V dropped 4 bases and J dropped 5; count of bases not matched to a gene: 7. Looked up from germline, CDR1 is SGHNT and CDR2 is YYREEE (reference sequence). CDR3: CASSQDRVEYGYTF. DNA for the CDR3: TGTGCCAGCAGCCAGGACAGGGTGGAGTATGGCTACACCTTC. Based on the CDR3 plus reference TRBV5-4 and TRBJ1-2, the full variable domain is ETGVTQSPTHLIKTRGQQVTLRCSSQSGHNTVSWYQQALGQGPQFIFQYYREEENGRGNFPPRFSGLQFPNYSSELNVNALELDDSALYLCASSQDRVEYGYTFGSGTRLTVV.

In the case of this clonotype: A read error may be the cause here, since a much bigger clone is one base away. The rearrangement links TRBV20-1 to TRBJ1-2; perhaps TRBD1 as D (6 bases). Germline lookup yields CDR1 DFQATT and CDR2 SNEGSKA (reference sequence). There are 12 residues in the CDR3. CDR3 nucleotide sequence: TGCAGTGTTCAAACAGGGCAATATGGCGACACCTTC. Encoded protein: CSVQTGQYGDTF.

At least ten counts were recorded for this clonotype. V is TRBV7-3 and J is TRBJ2-2; no clear D. The V end lost 2 bases, the J end lost 6 bases, and 7 bases lay between the germline ends. Germline CDR1 and CDR2: SGHTA and FQGTGA. The length of the CDR3 is 13 residues. The CDR3 loop is CASSLLGSGELFF. CDR3 DNA sequence: TGTGCCAGCAGCTTACTAGGTTCCGGGGAGCTGTTTTTT.

Details on this clonotype: A much larger clone lies one base from this, so it may be a read error. The chain links TRBV5-8 to TRBJ2-7; no reliable D call. The CDR3 contains 11 residues. Germline values: CDR1 SGHTS, CDR2 YDEGEE. With 5 bases removed from V and 0 bases from J, the gap between germline ends came to 3 bases. The CDR3 DNA is TGTGCCAGCAGGATCTCCTACGAGCAGTACTTC. Translated: CASRISYEQYF.

V and J are TRBV5-1 and TRBJ2-5; 10 bases match TRBD2. The CDR3 contains 14 residues. V dropped 3 bases and J dropped 3; count of bases not matched to a gene: 2. From germline, CDR1 is SGHRS and CDR2 YFSETQ. The CDR3 DNA reads as TGCGCCAGCAGCTACGGACTAGCGGAAGAGACCCAGTACTTC. Translating it yields CASSYGLAEETQYF.

This clonotype was counted at least ten times. The chain has TRBV29-1 and TRBJ2-3; 7 positions agree with TRBD2. The trim removed 7 bases at V and 2 bases at J, leaving 6 bases unmatched. The CDR3 is made up of 13 amino acids. Per the germline V gene, CDR1 is SQVTM and CDR2 is ANQGSEA. The CDR3 spells CSGEGSLTDTQYF. In nucleotides, the CDR3 is TGCAGCGGGGAGGGATCCCTCACAGATACGCAGTATTTT.

This clonotype came up a few times. This sequence joins TRBV25-1 and TRBJ1-5; TRBD1 matches 8 bases. The V gene's germline CDR1 is MGHDK and CDR2 SYGVNS. Germline trimming cut 8 bases from V and 3 bases from J; bases unmatched to any gene: 6. The CDR3 contains 14 residues. The CDR3 spells CASGHRGYNQPQHF. CDR3 DNA sequence: TGTGCCAGCGGCCACAGGGGGTACAATCAGCCCCAGCATTTT.

This clonotype was counted at least ten times. J is TRBJ1-5 and V is TRBV5-1; D may be TRBD1 (5 bases). The CDR3 runs to 14 residues. The V and J ends lost 0 bases and 8 bases respectively, with 12 bases between them. Germline lookup yields CDR1 SGHRS and CDR2 YFSETQ. The CDR3 DNA is TGCGCCAGCAGCTTGGCAGGGCTGAGGGAGCCCCAGCATTTT. Translating gives CASSLAGLREPQHF.

The chain carries TRBV2 and TRBJ2-2, with 8 nucleotides matching TRBD2. V was clipped by 3 bases and J by 6 bases; unmatched bases: 6. The CDR3 loop spans 15 amino acids. Germline CDR1 and CDR2: SNHLY and FYNNEI. The CDR3 protein is CASSELAGEAGELFF. CDR3 DNA: TGTGCCAGCAGTGAGCTAGCGGGCGAGGCCGGGGAGCTGTTTTTT.

Notes on this clonotype: Possible read error: a much larger clone is one base away. This chain links TRBV20-1 with TRBJ2-5; D may match TRBD1 or TRBD2 (5 bases each). Germline lookup yields CDR1 DFQATT and CDR2 SNEGSKA (reference sequence). This CDR3 has 12 residues. The CDR3 reads CSARGVQKTQYF. The CDR3, as DNA: TGCAGTGCTAGGGGGGTCCAAAAGACCCAGTACTTC.